The following is a T cell receptor (beta chain) sequence with its context. Its target is unknown. The record originates from a study of OX40 agonist ivuxolimab in advanced cancers. Study in general: One hepatocellular carcinoma and a couple of cutaneous melanoma patients partially responded.

Overall study results and limits: Antigen specificity was not determined for the expanded peripheral T cells.

Germline lookup yields CDR1 LNHDA and CDR2 SQIVND (reference sequence). There are 14 residues in the CDR3. V was shortened by 4 bases and J by 7 bases, with 13 bases between the two germline ends. People who had autoimmune disease history or systemic immunosuppression were excluded. Data came from immunoSEQ multiplex PCR; TCRdb stores just in-frame clones and leaves some out. The repertoire has about 130,000 clones, 90% to 95% of them found once; the top ten carry approximately 0.93%. This material consisted of CD4+ or CD8+ T cells sorted from blood, taken in a trial of the OX40 agonist ivuxolimab. The chain has TRBV19 and TRBJ1-4; D is perhaps TRBD1 (6 bases). The sequence came from an adult with an advanced solid tumor such as melanoma, head and neck, liver or kidney cancer. The CDR3 bases are TGTGCCAGTAGTAAACGAGACAGGCGTGAAAAACTGTTTTTT. It specifies CASSKRDRREKLFF.